These T cell receptor beta chains were read from a single sample in a study of somatic mutations in cytotoxic T cells in rheumatoid arthritis. Libraries were prepared by immunoSEQ multiplex PCR; TCRdb keeps only in-frame clonotypes and omits some of them. The data contain more than 10,000 clones, around 77% of them singletons. Sample: CD8+ T cells sorted from blood. These receptors all stem from a man aged 50-59 years in good health. The CDR3 runs from the conserved cysteine through the conserved F or W. The order of the fields is D gene, clone size, V gene, J gene, CDR3 protein, CDR3 DNA. A D gene is named only where the DNA matches it firmly. Only part of the rows carry a size: once, few, many, or a class if the clone is expanded.

TRBD1	.	TRBV9	TRBJ2-3	CASSGRDRGSSSTDTQYF	TGTGCCAGCAGCGGCCGGGACAGGGGTTCTTCTAGCACAGATACGCAGTATTTT
TRBD2	few	TRBV19	TRBJ2-3	CASSSGGPIDTQYF	TGTGCCAGTAGTAGCGGGGGGCCCATCGATACGCAGTATTTT
TRBD2	.	TRBV28	TRBJ2-7	CASSLSLGASGGVSGEQYF	TGTGCCAGCAGTTTATCGCTGGGAGCTAGCGGGGGAGTCTCGGGCGAGCAGTACTTC
TRBD1	.	TRBV5-3	TRBJ1-1	CARSLWEQGAIRVTEAFF	TGTGCCAGAAGCTTATGGGAACAGGGGGCGATTCGAGTCACTGAAGCTTTCTTT
.	few	TRBV6-1	TRBJ2-7	CASRPYEPSHEQYF	TGTGCCAGCAGACCCTATGAACCGAGCCACGAGCAGTACTTC
.	.	TRBV6-1	TRBJ2-7	CASSGRGASYEQYF	TGTGCCAGCAGTGGACGGGGAGCTTCCTACGAGCAGTACTTC
.	.	TRBV28	TRBJ1-3	CASSSTGFAGNTIYF	TGTGCCAGCAGTTCCACAGGGTTTGCAGGAAACACCATATATTTT
.	.	TRBV28	TRBJ2-7	CASSLRPGIVPYEQYF	TGTGCCAGCAGTTTACGCCCAGGTATAGTGCCCTACGAGCAGTACTTC
TRBD1	.	TRBV19	TRBJ1-5	CASRQGWIKPQHF	TGTGCCAGTAGACAGGGGTGGATCAAACCCCAGCATTTT
.	few	TRBV7-9	TRBJ1-6	CASSLDGLTNSPLHF	TGTGCCAGCAGCTTAGATGGCTTAACTAATTCACCCCTCCACTTT
.	.	TRBV10-3	TRBJ2-1	CAISDSVPLREQFF	TGTGCCATCAGTGATTCAGTACCCCTCCGTGAGCAGTTCTTC
.	.	TRBV9	TRBJ2-7	CASSVVEGAREQYF	TGTGCCAGCAGCGTAGTGGAGGGGGCGAGAGAGCAGTACTTC
TRBD1	.	TRBV5-1	TRBJ2-7	CASSFGYPGTGRSEQYF	TGCGCCAGCAGCTTTGGATACCCCGGGACAGGGAGGTCCGAGCAGTACTTC
.	.	TRBV27	TRBJ1-5	CASSYQGGHQPQHF	TGTGCCAGCAGTTACCAGGGAGGGCACCAGCCCCAGCATTTT
.	few	TRBV5-6	TRBJ2-7	CASSLTSGYEQYF	TGTGCCAGCAGCTTAACGTCAGGATACGAGCAGTACTTC
TRBD1	.	TRBV9	TRBJ2-1	CASSVAGQGSYNEQFF	TGTGCCAGCAGCGTAGCGGGACAGGGCTCCTACAATGAGCAGTTCTTC
.	.	TRBV7-9	TRBJ2-7	CASSLSPGLSYEQYF	TGTGCCAGCAGCTTATCCCCGGGACTCTCCTACGAGCAGTACTTC
.	.	TRBV2	TRBJ2-2	CASLSGRAPGELFF	TGTGCCAGCTTAAGCGGGCGGGCCCCCGGGGAGCTGTTTTTT
.	medium-sized	TRBV9	TRBJ1-1	CASSVSWTGGTEAFF	TGTGCCAGCAGCGTATCCTGGACGGGGGGCACTGAAGCTTTCTTT
TRBD2	.	TRBV28	TRBJ2-7	CASSVAGSTYEQYF	TGTGCCAGCAGTGTAGCGGGATCGACCTACGAGCAGTACTTC
.	.	TRBV27	TRBJ2-7	CASSRGEDPYEQYF	TGTGCCAGCAGTCGAGGAGAGGATCCCTACGAGCAGTACTTC
TRBD2	.	TRBV30	TRBJ2-1	CAWEGLAGESSYNEQFF	TGTGCCTGGGAGGGACTAGCGGGAGAGAGCTCCTACAATGAGCAGTTCTTC
.	.	TRBV6-5	TRBJ1-2	CASSYSRGGSDGYTF	TGTGCCAGCAGTTACTCGAGGGGGGGGTCGGATGGCTACACCTTC
TRBD1	.	TRBV7-6	TRBJ2-2	CASSPLGQGNGELFF	TGTGCCAGCAGCCCTCTGGGACAGGGAAACGGGGAGCTGTTTTTT
.	.	TRBV4-1	TRBJ2-1	CASSQERQALDEQFF	TGCGCCAGCAGCCAAGAAAGGCAGGCGTTGGATGAGCAGTTCTTC
TRBD2	few	TRBV9	TRBJ2-1	CASSVTLAGDNNEQFF	TGTGCCAGCAGCGTAACTCTAGCGGGAGATAACAATGAGCAGTTCTTC
.	.	TRBV28	TRBJ1-5	CASSLMTGEYLDQPQHF	TGTGCCAGCAGTTTGATGACCGGAGAGTATTTGGATCAGCCCCAGCATTTT
TRBD1	.	TRBV23-1	TRBJ2-6	CASIKSGQLLFGANVLTF	TGCGCCAGCATTAAATCGGGACAGCTCCTCTTTGGGGCCAACGTCCTGACTTTC
TRBD2	few	TRBV29-1	TRBJ2-7	CSVEDRDGRAYEQYF	TGCAGCGTTGAAGATCGCGACGGGAGGGCTTACGAGCAGTACTTC